The 7 T cell receptor beta chains in this list originate from one sample, sequenced in a study of T cell clones after liver transplantation. The method was immunoSEQ multiplex PCR; TCRdb's version includes in-frame clones alone and lacks a portion of them. Of about 75,000 clones listed, under 95% are singletons. The material was CD4+ T cells from blood, obtained before liver transplant. The receptors derive from a human donor who received a liver transplant.

J is TRBJ2-7 and V is TRBV7-2, with no clear D. The CDR3 contains 16 residues. Germline assignment: CDR1 SGHTA and CDR2 FQGNSA. Trimming shortened V by 1 base and J by 6 bases, and 19 bases separated the two germline ends. The chain's CDR3 is CASSLVVRPLTSEQYF. CDR3 nucleotides: TGTGCCAGCAGCTTAGTTGTCCGCCCCCTTACGTCCGAGCAGTACTTC.

The chain links TRBV5-1 to TRBJ2-5; D call uncertain. The CDR3 length is 16 residues. CDR1 and CDR2 from the germline V gene are SGHRS and YFSETQ. The V and J ends lost 0 bases and 3 bases respectively, with 15 bases between them. The CDR3 protein is CASSLVGSTLKETQYF. The DNA for the CDR3 is TGCGCCAGCAGCTTGGTAGGGTCCACCCTTAAAGAGACCCAGTACTTC.

This sequence joins TRBV5-1 and TRBJ2-5; the D gene is possibly TRBD2 (5 bases). V was cut by 0 bases and J by 3 bases, with 6 bases left in between. Germline CDR1 SGHRS, CDR2 YFSETQ. CDR3 length: 13 residues. CDR3 sequence: CASSLVGKETQYF. The DNA for the CDR3 is TGCGCCAGCAGCTTGGTCGGGAAAGAGACCCAGTACTTC.

The V gene is TRBV19, the J gene TRBJ2-7; D remains unclear. CDR1 and CDR2 from the germline V gene are LNHDA and SQIVND (reference sequence). The CDR3 totals 12 residues. V lost 2 bases to trimming and J lost 7 bases, with 9 bases between them. DNA for the CDR3: TGTGCCAGTAGTATAATTAGTGGTGAGCAGTACTTC. Its translation: CASSIISGEQYF.

This chain connects TRBV19 to TRBJ1-4; D is unresolved. The CDR3 totals 14 residues. CDR1 is LNHDA and CDR2 is SQIVND in the germline V gene (reference sequence). The V end lost 3 bases, the J end lost 4 bases, and 9 bases lay between the germline ends. The CDR3 loop is CASSIATVNEKLFF. The CDR3 nucleotides are TGTGCCAGTAGTATCGCCACGGTTAATGAAAAACTGTTTTTT.

The V gene is TRBV27, the J gene TRBJ2-1; 7 bases map to TRBD2. The CDR3 loop spans 17 amino acids. CDR1 and CDR2 (germline): MNHEY, SMNVEV (reference sequence). The trim removed 2 bases at V and 3 bases at J, leaving 10 bases unmatched. CDR3 DNA: TGTGCCAGCAGTTTAGGGGGGGGTTCTCCTGTCTACAATGAGCAGTTCTTC. Protein product: CASSLGGGSPVYNEQFF.

The rearrangement joins TRBV27 to TRBJ2-3, with 7 nucleotides matching TRBD2. The CDR3 is 15 amino acids. Germline V lookup: CDR1 MNHEY, CDR2 SMNVEV (reference sequence). V lost 7 bases, J lost 8 bases, and 15 bases stayed unmatched. This chain's CDR3 is CASTTSRDYGVTQYF. CDR3 DNA: TGTGCCAGCACGACTTCCCGGGACTACGGGGTTACGCAGTATTTT.